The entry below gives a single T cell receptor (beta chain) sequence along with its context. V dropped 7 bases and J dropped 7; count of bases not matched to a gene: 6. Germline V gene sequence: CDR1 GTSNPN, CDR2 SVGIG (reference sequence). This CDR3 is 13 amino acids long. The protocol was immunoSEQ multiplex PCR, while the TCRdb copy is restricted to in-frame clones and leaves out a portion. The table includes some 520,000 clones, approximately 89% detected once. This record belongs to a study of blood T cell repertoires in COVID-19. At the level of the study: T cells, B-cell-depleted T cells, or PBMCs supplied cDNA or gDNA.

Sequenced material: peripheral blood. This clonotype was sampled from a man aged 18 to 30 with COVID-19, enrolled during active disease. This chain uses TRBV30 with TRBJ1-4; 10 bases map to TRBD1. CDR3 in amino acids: CASQTGGGEKLFF. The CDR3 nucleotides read TGTGCCTCGCAGACAGGGGGCGGTGAAAAACTGTTTTTT.